The T cell receptor (beta chain) under discussion was sequenced for a study of blood T cell repertoires in COVID-19. Study details: Whether acute or convalescent, the COVID-19 samples came from the United States, Italy and Spain.

In the authors' workflow: How many nucleated cells were present was estimated from reference gene primer amplification. Produced via immunoSEQ multiplex PCR; TCRdb's table is partial and in-frame only. V and J calls and clone size are copied from that table; D and trimming were computed from the DNA. This sample has about 190,000 clones, with about four fifths found just once. The sequenced sample consisted of PBMCs or T cells enriched from blood (not recorded which). The sequence came from a young woman who had recovered from COVID-19.

The CDR3 DNA is TGTGCCAGCAGCCCCCAGGGGACTGGCTACACCTTC. Protein sequence: CASSPQGTGYTF. The chain uses TRBV6-5 and TRBJ1-2; maybe TRBD1 (6 bases). V lost 6 bases, J lost 7 bases, and 12 bases lay in between. The CDR3 contains 12 residues. Germline assignment: CDR1 MNHEY and CDR2 SVGAGI.